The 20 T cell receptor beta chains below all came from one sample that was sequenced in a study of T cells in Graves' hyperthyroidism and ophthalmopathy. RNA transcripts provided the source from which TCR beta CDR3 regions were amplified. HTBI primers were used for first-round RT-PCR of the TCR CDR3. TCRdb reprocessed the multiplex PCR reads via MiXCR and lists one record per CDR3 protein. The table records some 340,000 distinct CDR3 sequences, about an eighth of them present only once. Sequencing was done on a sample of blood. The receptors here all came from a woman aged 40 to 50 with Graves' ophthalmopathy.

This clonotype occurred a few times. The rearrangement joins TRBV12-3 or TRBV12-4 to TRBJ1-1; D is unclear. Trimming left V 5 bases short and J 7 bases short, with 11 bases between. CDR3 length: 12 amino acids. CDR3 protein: CASSISRIEAFF. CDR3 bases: TGTGCCAGCAGTATATCGAGGATTGAAGCTTTCTTT.

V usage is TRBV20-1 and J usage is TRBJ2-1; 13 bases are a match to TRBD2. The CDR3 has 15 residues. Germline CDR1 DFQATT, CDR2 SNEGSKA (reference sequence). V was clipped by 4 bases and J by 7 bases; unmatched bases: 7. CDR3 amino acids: CSAKGTSGMGNEQFF. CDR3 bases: TGCAGTGCTAAGGGGACTAGCGGGATGGGGAATGAGCAGTTCTTC.

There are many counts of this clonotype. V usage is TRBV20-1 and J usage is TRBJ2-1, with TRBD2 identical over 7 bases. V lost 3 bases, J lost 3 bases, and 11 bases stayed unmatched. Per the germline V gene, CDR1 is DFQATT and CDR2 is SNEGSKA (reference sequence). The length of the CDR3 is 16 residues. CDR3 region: CSARTLLAESYNEQFF. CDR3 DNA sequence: TGCAGTGCTAGGACACTCCTAGCGGAGAGCTACAATGAGCAGTTCTTC.

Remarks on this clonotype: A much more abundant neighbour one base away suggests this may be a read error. CDR3 nucleotides: TGTGCCAGCAACCCGGGTGGCCTCCGAGAGACCCAGTACTTC. Encoded protein: CASNPGGLRETQYF. V is TRBV6-2 or TRBV6-3 and J is TRBJ2-5; D gene unclear. V was trimmed by 7 bases and J by 4 bases, leaving 16 bases between them. The CDR3 spans 14 residues. The V gene's germline CDR1 is MNHEY and CDR2 SVGEGT.

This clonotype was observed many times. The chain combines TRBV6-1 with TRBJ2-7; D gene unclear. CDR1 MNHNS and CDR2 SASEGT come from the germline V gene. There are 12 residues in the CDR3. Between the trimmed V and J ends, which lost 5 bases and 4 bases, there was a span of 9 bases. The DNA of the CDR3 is TGTGCCAGCAGTAAAACACGATACGAGCAGTACTTC. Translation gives CASSKTRYEQYF.

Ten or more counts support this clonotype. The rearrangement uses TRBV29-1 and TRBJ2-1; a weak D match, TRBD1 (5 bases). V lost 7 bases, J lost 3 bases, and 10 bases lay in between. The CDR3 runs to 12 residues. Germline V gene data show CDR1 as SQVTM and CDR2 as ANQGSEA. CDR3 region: CSGRQSYNEQFF. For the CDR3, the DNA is TGCAGCGGAAGACAGAGCTACAATGAGCAGTTCTTC.

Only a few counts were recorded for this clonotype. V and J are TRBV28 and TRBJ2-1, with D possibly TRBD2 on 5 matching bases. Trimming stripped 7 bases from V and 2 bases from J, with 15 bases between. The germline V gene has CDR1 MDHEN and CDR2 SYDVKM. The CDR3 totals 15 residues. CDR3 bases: TGTGCCAGCAAACCCCTTCAAGCGGCCTACAATGAGCAGTTCTTC. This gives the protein CASKPLQAAYNEQFF.

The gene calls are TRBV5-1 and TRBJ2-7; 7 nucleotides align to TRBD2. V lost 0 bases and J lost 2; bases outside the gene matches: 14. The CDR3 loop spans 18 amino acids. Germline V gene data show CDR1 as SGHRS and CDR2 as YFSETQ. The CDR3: CASSLGLQTGTTTYEQYF. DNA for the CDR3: TGCGCCAGCAGCTTGGGGCTCCAGACCGGGACTACCACCTACGAGCAGTACTTC.

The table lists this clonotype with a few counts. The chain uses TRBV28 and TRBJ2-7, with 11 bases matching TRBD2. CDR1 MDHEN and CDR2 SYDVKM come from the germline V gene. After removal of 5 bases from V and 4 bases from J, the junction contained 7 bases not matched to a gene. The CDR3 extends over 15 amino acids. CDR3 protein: CASSNTGTSGYEQYF. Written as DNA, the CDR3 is TGTGCCAGCAGTAATACCGGGACTAGCGGATACGAGCAGTACTTC.

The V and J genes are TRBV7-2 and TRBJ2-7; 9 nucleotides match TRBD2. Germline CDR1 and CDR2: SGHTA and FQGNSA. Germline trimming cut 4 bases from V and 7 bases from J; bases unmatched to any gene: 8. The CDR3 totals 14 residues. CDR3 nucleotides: TGTGCCAGCAGCTGGAGGGGTAGCGGGAGTGAGCAGTACTTC. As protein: CASSWRGSGSEQYF.

CDR3 bases: TGTGCCAGCAGCCTACAACACAGGGCCCAATATTCACCCCTCCACTTT. Translating it yields CASSLQHRAQYSPLHF. V and J are TRBV5-6 and TRBJ1-6; D possibly corresponds to TRBD1 (6 bases). Germline lookup yields CDR1 SGHDT and CDR2 YYEEEE. The CDR3 runs to 16 residues. With 4 bases removed from V and 8 bases from J, the gap between germline ends came to 19 bases.

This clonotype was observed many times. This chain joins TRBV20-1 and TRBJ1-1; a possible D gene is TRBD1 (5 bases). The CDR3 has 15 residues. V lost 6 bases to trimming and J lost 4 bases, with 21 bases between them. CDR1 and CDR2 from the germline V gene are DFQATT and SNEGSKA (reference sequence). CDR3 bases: TGCAGTGCGGTTGATGGGTCCTGGGGACCCACTGAAGCTTTCTTT. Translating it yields CSAVDGSWGPTEAFF.

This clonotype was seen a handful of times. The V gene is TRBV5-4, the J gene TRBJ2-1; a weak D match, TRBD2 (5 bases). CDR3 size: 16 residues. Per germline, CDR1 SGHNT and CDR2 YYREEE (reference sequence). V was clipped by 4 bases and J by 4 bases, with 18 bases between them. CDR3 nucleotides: TGTGCCAGCAGCCCCCGGGGAAGCGCCTCATACAATGAGCAGTTCTTC. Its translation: CASSPRGSASYNEQFF.

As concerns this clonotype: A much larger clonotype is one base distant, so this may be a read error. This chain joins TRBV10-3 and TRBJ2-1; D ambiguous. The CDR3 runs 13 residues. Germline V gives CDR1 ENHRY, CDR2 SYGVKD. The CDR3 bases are TGTGCCATCGCAGCCAGCTCCTACAATGGGCAGTTCTTC. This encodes CAIAASSYNGQFF.

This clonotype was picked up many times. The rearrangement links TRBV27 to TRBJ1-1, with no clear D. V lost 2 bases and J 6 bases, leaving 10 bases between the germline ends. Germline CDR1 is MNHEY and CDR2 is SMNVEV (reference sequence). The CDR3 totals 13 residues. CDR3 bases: TGTGCCAGCAGTTTACTATACAACTCTGAAGCTTTCTTT. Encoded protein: CASSLLYNSEAFF.

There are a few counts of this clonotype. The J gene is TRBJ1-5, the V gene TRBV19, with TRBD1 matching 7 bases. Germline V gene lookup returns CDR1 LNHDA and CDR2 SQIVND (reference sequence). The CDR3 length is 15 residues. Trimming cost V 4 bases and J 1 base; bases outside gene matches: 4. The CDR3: CASSKGQLSNQPQHF. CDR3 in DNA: TGTGCCAGTAGTAAGGGACAGCTAAGCAATCAGCCCCAGCATTTT.

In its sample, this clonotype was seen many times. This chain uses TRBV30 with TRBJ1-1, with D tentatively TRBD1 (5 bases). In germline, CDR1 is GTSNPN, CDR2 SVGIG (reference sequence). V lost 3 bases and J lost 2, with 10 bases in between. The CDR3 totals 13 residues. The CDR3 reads CAWRTGPNTEAFF. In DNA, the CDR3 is TGTGCCTGGAGGACGGGGCCCAACACTGAAGCTTTCTTT.

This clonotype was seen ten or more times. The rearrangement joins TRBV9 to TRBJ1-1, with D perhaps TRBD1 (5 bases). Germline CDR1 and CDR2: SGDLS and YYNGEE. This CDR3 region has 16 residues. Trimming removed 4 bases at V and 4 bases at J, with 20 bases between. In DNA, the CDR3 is TGTGCCAGCAGCCAGACGGCAGGGTTTCTGTTCACTGAAGCTTTCTTT. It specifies CASSQTAGFLFTEAFF.

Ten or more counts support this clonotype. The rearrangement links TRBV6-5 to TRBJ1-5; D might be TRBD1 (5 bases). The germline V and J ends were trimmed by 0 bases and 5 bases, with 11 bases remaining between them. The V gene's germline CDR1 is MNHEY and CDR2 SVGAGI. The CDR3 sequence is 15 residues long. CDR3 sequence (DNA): TGTGCCAGCAGTTACTCGAAGGGGCTCCATCAGCCCCAGCATTTT. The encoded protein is CASSYSKGLHQPQHF.

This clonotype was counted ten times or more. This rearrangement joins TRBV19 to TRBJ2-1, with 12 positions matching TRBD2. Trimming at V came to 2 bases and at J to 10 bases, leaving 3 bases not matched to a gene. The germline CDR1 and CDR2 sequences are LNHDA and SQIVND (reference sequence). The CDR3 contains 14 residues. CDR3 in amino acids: CASSILAGGREQFF. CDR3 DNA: TGTGCCAGTAGTATACTAGCGGGGGGGCGGGAGCAGTTCTTC.